The entry below describes one T cell receptor beta chain. Its target is unknown. This entry comes from a study of lymphopenia after photon versus proton radiotherapy. Method: immunoSEQ multiplex PCR; TCRdb's copy keeps in-frame clones and lacks some. The data hold 55,000 to 70,000 clones, with around 86% observed a single time. Trimming removed 4 bases from V and 3 bases from J; junction bases left unmatched: 5. Looked up from germline, CDR1 is SGHRS and CDR2 is YFSETQ. This CDR3 spans 14 amino acids. Findings of the study overall: Better survival with proton therapy was suggested as possible, not demonstrated. Larger post-nadir TCR diversity loss correlated inversely with survival in deceased patients. Post-nadir diversity loss with photons came from oligoclonal expansion, particularly CD8+ Temra cells.

This receptor was identified in a man in his forties with gastric cancer. The chain combines TRBV5-1 with TRBJ2-7; TRBD1 agrees at 9 bases. Source: peripheral blood, taken from a patient treated with photon-based radiotherapy. The CDR3 is CASSAQGADYEQYF. CDR3 DNA: TGCGCCAGCAGCGCACAGGGGGCGGACTACGAGCAGTACTTC.